The 26 T cell receptor beta chains reported below all come from one sample, sequenced in a study of blood T cell repertoires in COVID-19. Repertoires were generated with immunoSEQ multiplex PCR, while TCRdb's copy carries only in-frame clones and drops some. This sample has approximately 500,000 clones, with approximately 91% found just once. Sequencing was carried out using peripheral blood. The source is a woman aged 45-60 years with COVID-19, enrolled during active disease.

The gene calls are TRBV19 and TRBJ2-7, with a weak D call TRBD1 (5 bases). V was trimmed by 6 bases and J by 2 bases, leaving 8 bases between them. This CDR3 has 12 amino acids. The germline CDR1 and CDR2 sequences are LNHDA and SQIVND (reference sequence). The DNA of the CDR3 is TGTGCCAGTAGAGCAGGGCCCTACGAGCAGTACTTC. Translating gives CASRAGPYEQYF.

The rearrangement uses TRBV11-2 and TRBJ1-2; 8 nucleotides align to TRBD1. Germline CDR1 SGHAT, CDR2 FQNNGV. Trimming cost V 4 bases and J 2 bases; bases outside gene matches: 6. The CDR3 totals 15 residues. DNA for the CDR3: TGTGCCAGCAGCTCCCAGGGGGCTCTCAACTATGGCTACACCTTC. This translates into CASSSQGALNYGYTF.

This clone was seen a handful of times. The chain combines TRBV5-1 with TRBJ1-2; 9 bases are shared with TRBD1. Trimming took 0 bases from V and 5 from J; bases not matched to a gene: 5. The CDR3 totals 15 residues. CDR1 SGHRS and CDR2 YFSETQ come from the germline V gene. The CDR3: CASSLGGQGQYGYTF. The CDR3 DNA is TGCGCCAGCAGCTTGGGGGGACAGGGCCAATATGGCTACACCTTC.

The chain has TRBV27 and TRBJ2-2, with D perhaps matching TRBD2 (6 bases). The CDR3 has 16 amino acids. Germline V gives CDR1 MNHEY, CDR2 SMNVEV (reference sequence). The V end lost 6 bases, the J end lost 4 bases, and 18 bases lay between the germline ends. The CDR3 sequence is CASSPIGGRGTGELFF. The CDR3 DNA reads TGTGCCAGCAGCCCCATCGGGGGAAGGGGCACCGGGGAGCTGTTTTTT.

The CDR3 is CASSQVYRGNYGYTF. DNA of the CDR3: TGTGCCAGCAGCCAAGTTTACAGGGGTAACTATGGCTACACCTTC. The V and J genes are TRBV14 and TRBJ1-2; 7 bases agree with TRBD1. This CDR3 is built from 15 residues. CDR1 and CDR2 (germline): SGHDN, FVKESK. Trimming cost V 1 base and J 1 base; bases outside gene matches: 3. Together with reference TRBV14 and TRBJ1-2, the CDR3 gives the full variable domain: EAGVTQFPSHSVIEKGQTVTLRCDPISGHDNLYWYRRVMGKEIKFLLHFVKESKQDESGMPNNRFLAERTGGTYSTLKVQPAELEDSGVYFCASSQVYRGNYGYTFGSGTRLTVV.

This rearrangement joins TRBV9 to TRBJ2-7; the match to TRBD2 covers 13 bases. Germline CDR1 and CDR2: SGDLS and YYNGEE. This CDR3 has 18 residues. Trimming took 3 bases from V and 0 from J; bases not matched to a gene: 9. The CDR3 bases are TGTGCCAGCAGCGGGGGGACTAGCGGGGTTCCAAACTCCTACGAGCAGTACTTC. As protein: CASSGGTSGVPNSYEQYF.

The chain joins TRBV7-6 to TRBJ1-1; D is unresolved. Germline-derived CDR1 and CDR2 are SGHVS and FNYEAQ. This CDR3 contains 13 residues. V was clipped by 2 bases and J by 1 base, with 5 bases between them. CDR3 DNA sequence: TGTGCCAGCAGCTTAAGCGGGAACACTGAAGCTTTCTTT. It translates to CASSLSGNTEAFF.

The chain has TRBV24-1 and TRBJ2-3, with a possible D match to TRBD2 (6 bases). Germline loops: CDR1 KGHDR, CDR2 SFDVKD. Trimming cost V 0 bases and J 6 bases, with 12 bases left between them. This CDR3 has 15 residues. CDR3 amino acids: CATSDLAGPADTQYF. The DNA for the CDR3 is TGTGCCACCAGTGATTTGGCGGGACCCGCGGATACGCAGTATTTT.

This chain joins TRBV4-1 and TRBJ1-1, with 7 bases aligning to TRBD1. The V gene end was trimmed by 3 bases and the J gene end by 0 bases; junction bases not matched to a gene: 7. The CDR3 spans 16 residues. CDR1 is MGHRA and CDR2 is YSYEKL in the germline V gene. For the CDR3, the DNA is TGCGCCAGCAGCCACCTCACCGGGACAGTGAACACTGAAGCTTTCTTT. This encodes CASSHLTGTVNTEAFF.

The chain recombines TRBV6-5 with TRBJ1-2; D is possibly TRBD1 (5 bases). The germline V gene encodes CDR1 MNHEY and CDR2 SVGAGI. This CDR3 spans 14 amino acids. The V gene lost 6 bases and the J gene lost 8 bases, with 19 bases spanning the gap. The DNA for the CDR3 is TGTGCCAGCAGCGCACTCATCGGGGACTCGGGCTACACCTTC. It translates to CASSALIGDSGYTF.

The gene calls are TRBV7-9 and TRBJ2-5; TRBD2 aligns across 13 bases. V lost 5 bases, J lost 5 bases, and 11 bases stayed unmatched. Looked up from germline, CDR1 is SEHNR and CDR2 is FQNEAQ (reference sequence). CDR3 length: 17 residues. The CDR3 sequence: CASSPDAGTSGAETQYF. The CDR3 coding sequence is TGTGCCAGCAGCCCCGATGCCGGGACTAGCGGGGCGGAGACCCAGTACTTC.

The V and J genes are TRBV7-2 and TRBJ2-2; D gene ambiguous. In germline, CDR1 is SGHTA, CDR2 FQGNSA. Between the trimmed V and J ends, which lost 3 bases and 0 bases, there was a span of 11 bases. The CDR3 is made up of 16 amino acids. CDR3 in amino acids: CASSFSTAANTGELFF. Here the CDR3 DNA reads TGTGCCAGCAGCTTTTCCACCGCGGCGAACACCGGGGAGCTGTTTTTT.

J is TRBJ2-3 and V is TRBV4-1, with TRBD2 identical over 11 bases. The CDR3 is 16 amino acids. Losses at the gene ends were 0 bases for V and 5 bases for J; bases not matched to a gene: 4. Germline CDR1 reads MGHRA; CDR2 reads YSYEKL. The DNA of the CDR3 is TGCGCCAGCAGCCAAGATGTACTAGCGGGGGTAGATACGCAGTATTTT. It codes for CASSQDVLAGVDTQYF.

The chain combines TRBV7-6 with TRBJ2-7, with D perhaps TRBD2 (5 bases). V was pared by 1 base and J by 6 bases, with 19 bases between. The CDR3 length is 16 residues. Germline V gene sequence: CDR1 SGHVS, CDR2 FNYEAQ. Here the CDR3 reads CASSLGILAGVGEQYF. The CDR3 bases are TGTGCCAGCAGCTTAGGAATCCTAGCTGGGGTTGGCGAGCAGTACTTC.

The J gene is TRBJ2-7, the V gene TRBV27; TRBD2 might be the D (6 bases). V gave up 3 bases and J gave up 3 bases, with 12 bases separating them. The CDR3 consists of 14 residues. Germline V gene data show CDR1 as MNHEY and CDR2 as SMNVEV (reference sequence). The CDR3 region is CASSFSQGLYEQYF. CDR3 sequence (DNA): TGTGCCAGCAGTTTCTCTCAGGGACTCTACGAGCAGTACTTC.

This chain uses TRBV30 with TRBJ1-5; D is possibly TRBD1 (5 bases). The germline V gene has CDR1 GTSNPN and CDR2 SVGIG (reference sequence). The V gene lost 4 bases and the J gene lost 4 bases, with 8 bases spanning the gap. The CDR3 spans 12 residues. CDR3 nucleotide sequence: TGTGCCTGGAACAGGTTAAATCAGCCCCAGCATTTT. Translation gives CAWNRLNQPQHF.

V usage is TRBV2 and J usage is TRBJ2-1; D possibly corresponds to TRBD1 (6 bases). V dropped 3 bases and J dropped 1 base, with 10 bases sitting between them. The CDR3 is 15 residues long. CDR1 is SNHLY and CDR2 is FYNNEI in the germline V gene. This CDR3 is CASSDMGQSYNEQFF. The DNA for the CDR3 is TGTGCCAGCAGTGACATGGGACAATCCTACAATGAGCAGTTCTTC.

This chain links TRBV11-2 with TRBJ2-5, with D perhaps TRBD2 (5 bases). V was shortened by 8 bases and J by 5 bases, with 21 bases between the two germline ends. Per the germline V gene, CDR1 is SGHAT and CDR2 is FQNNGV. The CDR3 has 15 amino acids. The CDR3 region is CASRGSRAAAETQYF. CDR3 coding DNA: TGTGCCAGCCGGGGTTCGCGGGCCGCGGCGGAGACCCAGTACTTC.

The rearrangement joins TRBV12-3 or TRBV12-4 to TRBJ1-2; no clear D. This CDR3 region has 11 residues. V lost 5 bases to trimming and J lost 12 bases, with 13 bases between them. The CDR3 region is CASSPGGRNTF. The CDR3 DNA follows: TGTGCCAGCAGTCCAGGAGGGAGGAACACCTTC.

The rearrangement joins TRBV29-1 to TRBJ1-1; 9 bases fit TRBD1. This CDR3 spans 17 amino acids. Germline CDR1 SQVTM, CDR2 ANQGSEA. The junction had 14 bases not matched to a gene; V was cut back by 0 bases and J by 6 bases. Here the CDR3 DNA reads TGCAGCGTTGAAGATCTAACTGGACAGGGGTTATTTTCTGAAGCTTTCTTT. Translation gives CSVEDLTGQGLFSEAFF.

This chain joins TRBV6-2 or TRBV6-3 and TRBJ1-1, with D maybe TRBD1 (5 bases). The V end lost 5 bases, the J end lost 8 bases, and 15 bases lay between the germline ends. This CDR3 is built from 13 residues. From germline, CDR1 is MNHEY and CDR2 SVGEGT. The CDR3 loop reads CASSRLPGDEAFF. The CDR3 nucleotides read TGTGCCAGCAGTCGACTGCCGGGGGACGAAGCTTTCTTT.

The chain is built from TRBV18 and TRBJ1-5; D ambiguous. The CDR3 loop spans 15 amino acids. In germline, CDR1 is KGHSH, CDR2 LQKENI. V lost 2 bases and J 0 bases, leaving 8 bases between the germline ends. The CDR3 is CASSPGRVSNQPQHF. The CDR3 DNA follows: TGTGCCAGCTCACCAGGGCGGGTTAGCAATCAGCCCCAGCATTTT.

V usage is TRBV12-3 or TRBV12-4 and J usage is TRBJ2-7; 8 bases match TRBD1. The length of the CDR3 is 12 residues. With 1 base clipped from V and 11 bases from J, the junction kept 4 bases outside the gene matches. In DNA, the CDR3 is TGTGCCAGCAGTTTAGGACAGGGGAAAAAGTACTTC. It specifies CASSLGQGKKYF.

The CDR3 nucleotides are TGTGCCAGCAGCTTAGGGACAGGGGTAACGAGGACTGAAGCTTTCTTT. Its protein product is CASSLGTGVTRTEAFF. The V gene is TRBV7-7, the J gene TRBJ1-1; TRBD1 matches at 9 bases. From germline, CDR1 is SSHAT and CDR2 FNYEAQ (reference sequence). The CDR3 runs 16 residues. Trimming cost V 1 base and J 5 bases; bases outside gene matches: 8. The full variable domain, rest sourced from reference TRBV7-7 and TRBJ1-1, is GAGVSQSPRYKVTKRGQDVTLRCDPISSHATLYWYQQALGQGPEFLTYFNYEAQPDKSGLPSDRFSAERPEGSISTLTIQRTEQRDSAMYRCASSLGTGVTRTEAFFGQGTRLTVV.

V is TRBV19 and J is TRBJ2-7, with a possible D match to TRBD2 (6 bases). Germline loops: CDR1 LNHDA, CDR2 SQIVND (reference sequence). The CDR3 covers 15 residues. V was cut by 3 bases and J by 0 bases, with 12 bases left in between. The CDR3 DNA reads as TGTGCCAGTAGTATGGGGAGGCGCCTCTCCTACGAGCAGTACTTC. Protein: CASSMGRRLSYEQYF.

The rearrangement links TRBV19 to TRBJ2-1, with 10 positions matching TRBD2. Germline CDR1 is LNHDA and CDR2 is SQIVND (reference sequence). The CDR3 loop spans 15 amino acids. J was trimmed by 4 bases and V by 3 bases; bases with no gene match: 3. The CDR3 DNA is TGTGCCAGTAGTATGGCTAGCGGGGGATACAATGAGCAGTTCTTC. Protein sequence: CASSMASGGYNEQFF. Full variable domain (missing parts from reference TRBV19 and TRBJ2-1): DGGITQSPKYLFRKEGQNVTLSCEQNLNHDAMYWYRQDPGQGLRLIYYSQIVNDFQKGDIAEGYSVSREKKESFPLTVTSAQKNPTAFYLCASSMASGGYNEQFFGPGTRLTVL.